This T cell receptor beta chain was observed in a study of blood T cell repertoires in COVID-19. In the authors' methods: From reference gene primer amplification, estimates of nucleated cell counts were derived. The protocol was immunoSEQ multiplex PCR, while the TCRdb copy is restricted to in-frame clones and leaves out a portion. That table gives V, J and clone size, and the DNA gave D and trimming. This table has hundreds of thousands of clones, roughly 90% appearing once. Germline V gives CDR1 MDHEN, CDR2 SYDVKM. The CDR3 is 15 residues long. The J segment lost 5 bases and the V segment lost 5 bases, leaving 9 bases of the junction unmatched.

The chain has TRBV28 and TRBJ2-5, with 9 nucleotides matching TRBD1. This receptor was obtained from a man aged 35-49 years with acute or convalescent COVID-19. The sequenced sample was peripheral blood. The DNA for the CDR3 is TGTGCCAGCAGTCGAGTCGGGACAGGGTGGGAGACCCAGTACTTC. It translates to CASSRVGTGWETQYF.